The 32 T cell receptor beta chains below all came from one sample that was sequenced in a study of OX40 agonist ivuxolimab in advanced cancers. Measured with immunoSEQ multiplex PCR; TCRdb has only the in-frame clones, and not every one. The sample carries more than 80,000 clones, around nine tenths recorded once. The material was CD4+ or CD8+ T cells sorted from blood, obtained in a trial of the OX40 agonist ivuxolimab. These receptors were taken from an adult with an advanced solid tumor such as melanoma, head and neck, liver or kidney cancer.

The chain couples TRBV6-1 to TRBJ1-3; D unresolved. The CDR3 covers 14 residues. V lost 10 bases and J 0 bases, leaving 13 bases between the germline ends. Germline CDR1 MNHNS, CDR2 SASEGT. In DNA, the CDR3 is TGTGCCACCTTCAATCCCAGCTCTGGAAACACCATATATTTT. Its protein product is CATFNPSSGNTIYF.

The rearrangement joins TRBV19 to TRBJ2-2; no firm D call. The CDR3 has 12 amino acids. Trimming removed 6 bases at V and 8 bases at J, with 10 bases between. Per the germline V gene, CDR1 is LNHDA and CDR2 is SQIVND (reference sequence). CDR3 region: CASRTLQGELFF. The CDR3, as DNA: TGTGCCAGTAGGACCCTGCAGGGGGAGCTGTTTTTT.

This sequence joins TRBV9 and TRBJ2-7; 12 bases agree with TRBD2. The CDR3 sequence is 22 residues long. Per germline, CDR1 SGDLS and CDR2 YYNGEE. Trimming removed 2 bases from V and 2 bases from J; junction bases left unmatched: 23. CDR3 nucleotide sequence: TGTGCCAGCAGCGTCGGACAGGGACCCTTTCTAGCGGGAGGGCGGGGGGCCTACGAGCAGTACTTC. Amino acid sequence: CASSVGQGPFLAGGRGAYEQYF.

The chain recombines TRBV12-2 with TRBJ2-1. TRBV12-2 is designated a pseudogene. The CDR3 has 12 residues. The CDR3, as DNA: TGTGCAAGTCGCTTAGGGGGGACGGGTCAGTTCTTC. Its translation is CASRLGGTGQFF.

This CDR3 reads CASNDYNEQFF. The CDR3 DNA reads TGTGCCAGCAACGACTACAATGAGCAGTTCTTC. The chain joins TRBV7-8 to TRBJ2-1; the D is unclear. This CDR3 spans 11 amino acids. V shed 7 bases and J shed 3 bases, with 4 bases lying between them. Germline CDR1 reads SGHVS; CDR2 reads FQNEAQ.

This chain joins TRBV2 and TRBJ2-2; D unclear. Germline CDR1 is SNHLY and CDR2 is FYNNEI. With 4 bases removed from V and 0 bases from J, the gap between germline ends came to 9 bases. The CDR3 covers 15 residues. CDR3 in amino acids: CASSAFGTNTGELFF. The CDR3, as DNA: TGTGCCAGCAGTGCCTTCGGCACGAACACCGGGGAGCTGTTTTTT.

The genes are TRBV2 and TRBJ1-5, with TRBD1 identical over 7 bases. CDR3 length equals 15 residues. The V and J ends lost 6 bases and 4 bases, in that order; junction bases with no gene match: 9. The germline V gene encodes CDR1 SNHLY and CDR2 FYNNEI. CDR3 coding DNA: TGTGCCAGCAGGGAAAAACAGGGGACGAATCAGCCCCAGCATTTT. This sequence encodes CASREKQGTNQPQHF.

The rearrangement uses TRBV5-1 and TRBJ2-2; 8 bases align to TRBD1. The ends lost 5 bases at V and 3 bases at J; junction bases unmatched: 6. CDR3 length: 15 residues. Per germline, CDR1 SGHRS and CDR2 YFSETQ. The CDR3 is CASRQGAPHTGELFF. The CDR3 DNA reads TGCGCCAGCAGGCAGGGGGCGCCCCACACCGGGGAGCTGTTTTTT.

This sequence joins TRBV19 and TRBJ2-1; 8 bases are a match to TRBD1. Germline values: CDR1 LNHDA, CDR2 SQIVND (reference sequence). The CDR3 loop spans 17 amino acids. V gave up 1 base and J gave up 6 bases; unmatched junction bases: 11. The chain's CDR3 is CASSIVSSTGGPNEQFF. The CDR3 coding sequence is TGTGCCAGTAGTATAGTTTCGTCCACAGGGGGTCCCAATGAGCAGTTCTTC.

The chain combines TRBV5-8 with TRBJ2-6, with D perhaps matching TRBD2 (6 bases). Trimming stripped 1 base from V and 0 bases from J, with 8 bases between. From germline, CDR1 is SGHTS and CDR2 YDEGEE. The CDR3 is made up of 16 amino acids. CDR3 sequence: CASSLWGGSGANVLTF. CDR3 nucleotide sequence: TGTGCCAGCAGCTTGTGGGGAGGCTCTGGGGCCAACGTCCTGACTTTC.

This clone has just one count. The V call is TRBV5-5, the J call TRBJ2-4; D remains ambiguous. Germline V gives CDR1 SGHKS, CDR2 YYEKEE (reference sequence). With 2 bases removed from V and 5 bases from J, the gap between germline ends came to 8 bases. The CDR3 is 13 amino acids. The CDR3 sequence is CASSLRTENIQYF. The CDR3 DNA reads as TGTGCCAGCAGCTTAAGGACGGAAAACATTCAGTACTTC.

The CDR3 loop is CAWSSGGIYEQYF. CDR3 nucleotides: TGTGCCTGGAGTTCAGGGGGCATTTACGAGCAGTACTTC. The rearrangement uses TRBV30 and TRBJ2-7; TRBD1 matches 8 bases. The V gene end was trimmed by 2 bases and the J gene end by 4 bases; junction bases not matched to a gene: 4. The germline V gene encodes CDR1 GTSNPN and CDR2 SVGIG (reference sequence). This CDR3 spans 13 amino acids. The full variable domain, its missing parts supplied by reference TRBV30 and TRBJ2-7, is SQTIHQWPATLVQPVGSPLSLECTVEGTSNPNLYWYRQAAGRGLQLLFYSVGIGQISSEVPQNLSASRPQDRQFILSSKKLLLSDSGFYLCAWSSGGIYEQYFGPGTRLTVT.

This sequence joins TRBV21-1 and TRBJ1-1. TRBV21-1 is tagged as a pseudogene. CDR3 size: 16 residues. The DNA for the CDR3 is TGTGCCAGCAGCAATTCCTCGGCTACGATGGACACTGAAGCTTTCTTT. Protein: CASSNSSATMDTEAFF.

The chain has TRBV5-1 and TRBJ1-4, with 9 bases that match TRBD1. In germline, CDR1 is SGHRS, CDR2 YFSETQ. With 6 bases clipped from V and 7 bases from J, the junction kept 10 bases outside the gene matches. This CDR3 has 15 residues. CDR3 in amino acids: CASTPQGARSEKLFF. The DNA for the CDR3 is TGCGCCAGCACCCCACAGGGGGCGCGGAGTGAAAAACTGTTTTTT.

DNA of the CDR3: TGTGCCAGCAGCTCCCGGGCCCCTGACGAGCAGTACTTC. It codes for CASSSRAPDEQYF. The chain has TRBV11-2 and TRBJ2-7; D uncertain. Germline CDR1 is SGHAT and CDR2 is FQNNGV. The germline V and J ends were trimmed by 4 bases and 5 bases, with 12 bases remaining between them. This CDR3 is built from 13 residues.

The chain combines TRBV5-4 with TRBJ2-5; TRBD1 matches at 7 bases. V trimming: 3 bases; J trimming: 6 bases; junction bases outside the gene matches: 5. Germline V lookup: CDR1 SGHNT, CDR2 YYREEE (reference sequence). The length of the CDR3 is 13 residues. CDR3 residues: CASSSGQVKTQYF. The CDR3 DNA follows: TGTGCCAGCAGCTCCGGACAGGTGAAGACCCAGTACTTC.

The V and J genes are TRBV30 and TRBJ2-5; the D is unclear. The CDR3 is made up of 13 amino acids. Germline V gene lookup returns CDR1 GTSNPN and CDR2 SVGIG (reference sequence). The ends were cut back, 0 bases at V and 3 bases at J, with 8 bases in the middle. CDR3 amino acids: CAWSVGTKETQYF. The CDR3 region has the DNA TGTGCCTGGAGTGTCGGCACAAAAGAGACCCAGTACTTC.

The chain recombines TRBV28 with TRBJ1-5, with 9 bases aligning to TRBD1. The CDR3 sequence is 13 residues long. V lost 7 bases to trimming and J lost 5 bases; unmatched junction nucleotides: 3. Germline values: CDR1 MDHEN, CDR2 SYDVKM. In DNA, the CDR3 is TGTGCCAGCACCACAGGGGGCTATCAGCCCCAGCATTTT. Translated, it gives CASTTGGYQPQHF. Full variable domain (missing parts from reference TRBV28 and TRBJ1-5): DVKVTQSSRYLVKRTGEKVFLECVQDMDHENMFWYRQDPGLGLRLIYFSYDVKMKEKGDIPEGYSVSREKKERFSLILESASTNQTSMYLCASTTGGYQPQHFGDGTRLSIL.

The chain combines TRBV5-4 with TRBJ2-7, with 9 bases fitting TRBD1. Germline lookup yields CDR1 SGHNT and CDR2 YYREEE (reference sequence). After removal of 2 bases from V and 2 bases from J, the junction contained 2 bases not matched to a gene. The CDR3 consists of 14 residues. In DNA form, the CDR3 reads TGTGCCAGCAGCTTTGACAGGGGGGCCTACGAGCAGTACTTC. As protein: CASSFDRGAYEQYF. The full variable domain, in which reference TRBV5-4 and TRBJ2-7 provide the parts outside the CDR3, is ETGVTQSPTHLIKTRGQQVTLRCSSQSGHNTVSWYQQALGQGPQFIFQYYREEENGRGNFPPRFSGLQFPNYSSELNVNALELDDSALYLCASSFDRGAYEQYFGPGTRLTVT.

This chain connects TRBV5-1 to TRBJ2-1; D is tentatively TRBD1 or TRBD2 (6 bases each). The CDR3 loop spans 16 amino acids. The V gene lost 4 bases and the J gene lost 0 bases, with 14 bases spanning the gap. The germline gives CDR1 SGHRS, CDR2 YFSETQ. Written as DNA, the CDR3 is TGCGCCAGCAGCCCGGGGGCGGTATACTCCTACAATGAGCAGTTCTTC. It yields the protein CASSPGAVYSYNEQFF.

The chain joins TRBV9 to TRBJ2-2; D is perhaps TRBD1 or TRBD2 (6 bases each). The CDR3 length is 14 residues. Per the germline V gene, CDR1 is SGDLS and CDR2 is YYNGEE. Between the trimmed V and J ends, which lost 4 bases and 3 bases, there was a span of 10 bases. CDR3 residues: CASSPGAYTGELFF. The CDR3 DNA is TGTGCCAGCAGCCCGGGGGCCTACACCGGGGAGCTGTTTTTT.

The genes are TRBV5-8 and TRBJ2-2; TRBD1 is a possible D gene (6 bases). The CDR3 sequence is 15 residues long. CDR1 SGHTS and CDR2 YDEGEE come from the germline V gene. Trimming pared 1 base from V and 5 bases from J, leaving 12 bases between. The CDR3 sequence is CASSLMGTGTGELFF. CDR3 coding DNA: TGTGCCAGCAGCTTGATGGGAACAGGGACCGGGGAGCTGTTTTTT. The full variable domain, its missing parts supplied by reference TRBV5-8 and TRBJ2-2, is EAGVTQSPTHLIKTRGQQATLRCSPISGHTSVYWYQQALGLGLQFLLWYDEGEERNRGNFPPRFSGRQFPNYSSELNVNALELEDSALYLCASSLMGTGTGELFFGEGSRLTVL.

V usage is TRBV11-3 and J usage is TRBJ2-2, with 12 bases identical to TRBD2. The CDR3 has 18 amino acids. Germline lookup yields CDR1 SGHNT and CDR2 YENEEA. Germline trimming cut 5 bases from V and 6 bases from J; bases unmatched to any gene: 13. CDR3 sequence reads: CASSATDRTSGRSGELFF. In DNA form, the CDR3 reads TGTGCCAGCAGCGCCACGGACAGAACTAGCGGGAGGTCCGGGGAGCTGTTTTTT.

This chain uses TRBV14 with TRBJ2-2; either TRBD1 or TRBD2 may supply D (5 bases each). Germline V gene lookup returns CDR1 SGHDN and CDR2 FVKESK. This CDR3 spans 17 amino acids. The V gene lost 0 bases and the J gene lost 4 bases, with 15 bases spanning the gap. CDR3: CASSQEWFGAATGELFF. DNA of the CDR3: TGTGCCAGCAGCCAAGAGTGGTTCGGGGCCGCCACCGGGGAGCTGTTTTTT. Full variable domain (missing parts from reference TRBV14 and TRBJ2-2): EAGVTQFPSHSVIEKGQTVTLRCDPISGHDNLYWYRRVMGKEIKFLLHFVKESKQDESGMPNNRFLAERTGGTYSTLKVQPAELEDSGVYFCASSQEWFGAATGELFFGEGSRLTVL.

The CDR3 nucleotides are TGTGCCAGCAGCTATTTCGGACAGGGTGGGACTGAAGCTTTCTTT. Residues: CASSYFGQGGTEAFF. The J gene is TRBJ1-1, the V gene TRBV7-2, with 8 bases fitting TRBD1. Germline lookup yields CDR1 SGHTA and CDR2 FQGNSA. CDR3 length: 15 amino acids. The V gene end was trimmed by 4 bases and the J gene end by 5 bases; junction bases not matched to a gene: 9.

CDR3 nucleotide sequence: TGTGCCAGCAGTGACGAGGCTCTCACAGATACGCAGTATTTT. Translation gives CASSDEALTDTQYF. The chain is built from TRBV6-4 and TRBJ2-3, with D unclear. Trimming stripped 2 bases from V and 2 bases from J, with 8 bases between. The CDR3 extends over 14 amino acids. Germline loops: CDR1 MRHNA, CDR2 SNTAGT.

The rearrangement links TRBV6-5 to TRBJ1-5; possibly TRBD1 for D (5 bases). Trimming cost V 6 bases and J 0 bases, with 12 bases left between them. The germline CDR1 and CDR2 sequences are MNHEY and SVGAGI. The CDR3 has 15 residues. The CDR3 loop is CASSLGTYSNQPQHF. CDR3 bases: TGTGCCAGCAGCCTCGGGACTTATAGCAATCAGCCCCAGCATTTT.

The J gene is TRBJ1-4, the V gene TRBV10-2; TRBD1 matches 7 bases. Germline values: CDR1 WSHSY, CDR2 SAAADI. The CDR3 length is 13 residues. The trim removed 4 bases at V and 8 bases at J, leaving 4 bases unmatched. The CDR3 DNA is TGCGCCAGCAGTGGGTCAGGGGGGGAAAAACTGTTTTTT. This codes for CASSGSGGEKLFF.

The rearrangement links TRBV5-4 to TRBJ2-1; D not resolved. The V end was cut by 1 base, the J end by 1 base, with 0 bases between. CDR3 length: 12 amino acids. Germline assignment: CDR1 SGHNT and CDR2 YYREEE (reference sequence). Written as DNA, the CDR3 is TGTGCCAGCAGCTTGTCCTACAATGAGCAGTTCTTC. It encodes CASSLSYNEQFF.

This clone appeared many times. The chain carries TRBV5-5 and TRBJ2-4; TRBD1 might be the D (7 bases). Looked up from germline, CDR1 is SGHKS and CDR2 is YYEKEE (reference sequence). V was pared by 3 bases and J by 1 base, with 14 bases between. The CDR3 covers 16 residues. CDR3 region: CASSSEEGAAKNIQYF. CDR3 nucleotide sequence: TGTGCCAGCAGCTCGGAGGAGGGGGCGGCCAAAAACATTCAGTACTTC.

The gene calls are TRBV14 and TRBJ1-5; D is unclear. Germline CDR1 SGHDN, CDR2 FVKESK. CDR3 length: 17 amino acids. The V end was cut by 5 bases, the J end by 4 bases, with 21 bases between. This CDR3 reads CASSYQGSGEDNQPQHF. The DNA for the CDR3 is TGTGCCAGCAGCTATCAAGGATCGGGAGAAGATAATCAGCCCCAGCATTTT.

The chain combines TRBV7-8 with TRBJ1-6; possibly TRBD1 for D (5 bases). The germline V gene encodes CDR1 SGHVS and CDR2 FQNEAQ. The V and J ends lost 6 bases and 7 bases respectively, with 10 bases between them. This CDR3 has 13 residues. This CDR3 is CASSGGPNSPLHF. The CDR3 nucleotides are TGTGCCAGCAGTGGGGGTCCCAATTCACCCCTCCACTTT.